This T cell receptor beta chain was obtained from a study of T cell repertoires in cytomegalovirus infection. About the research overall: Matching HLA type, along with CMV infection, was indicated by public TCR beta signatures.

TCRdb called the reads again in MiXCR, with one record for every CDR3 protein. This table has about 230,000 distinct CDR3 sequences, 22% appearing once. V lost 1 base to trimming and J lost 2 bases; unmatched junction nucleotides: 9. CDR1 and CDR2 (germline): SGHVS, FQNEAQ. The CDR3 loop spans 17 amino acids. This clonotype occurred many times. Its antigen is as yet unknown. Whole-study results and caveats: Across the ex vivo response, the dominant clonotypes were HLA-C-restricted CMV-specific TCR beta clonotypes. Cumulative public TCR beta family frequency identified CMV carriers with the relevant HLA.

The sample comprised CD8+ T cells from PBMCs. The sequence derives from a human donor in good health (CMV status not recorded). Some clones in this sample may be carry-over from other donors' samples. This chain links TRBV7-8 with TRBJ2-3; 7 positions agree with TRBD1. The CDR3 DNA reads TGTGCCAGCAGCTTAGGGACAGGACTGGGGTACACAGATACGCAGTATTTT. Protein product: CASSLGTGLGYTDTQYF.